This T cell receptor (beta chain) was recorded in a study of T cell repertoires in cytomegalovirus infection. Study as a whole: It can be stated that public TCR beta signatures indicated CMV infection as well as a matching HLA type. The study, taken as a whole, reports: Across the ex vivo response, the dominant clonotypes were HLA-C-restricted CMV-specific TCR beta clonotypes. Carriage of CMV together with the relevant HLA was identifiable through cumulative public TCR beta family frequency.

Many counts were recorded for this clonotype. The target antigen is unknown. Trimming cost V 0 bases and J 0 bases, with 11 bases left between them. The germline gives CDR1 MGHDK, CDR2 SYGVNS. This CDR3 region has 17 residues. TCRdb processed the reads anew with MiXCR; each CDR3 protein has one entry. The data show 130,000 or so distinct CDR3 sequences, under 8% seen once. Input material: PBMCs. This TCR came from a human donor in good health (CMV status not recorded). Some clones in this sample may be carry-over from other donors' samples. The chain joins TRBV25-1 to TRBJ2-2; D call uncertain. This CDR3 is CASSEYVGTANTGELFF. Written as DNA, the CDR3 is TGTGCCAGCAGTGAATATGTGGGAACGGCGAACACCGGGGAGCTGTTTTTT.